Listed below are T cell receptor beta chains from one sample, sequenced in a study of blood T cell repertoires in COVID-19. Some clones are missing from TCRdb's copy, which holds only in-frame ones; the method was immunoSEQ multiplex PCR. Of roughly 200,000 clones detected, 85% to 90% appear once; the ten largest clones hold about 1.2%. The sequenced material came from PBMCs or T cells enriched from blood (not recorded which). The source of these receptors is a man younger than 45 who had recovered from COVID-19. Each CDR3 is given without its conserved first and last residue. Each record gives: V gene, clone size, CDR3 protein. Rows may omit the clone size; those that give it use once, few, many or a size class.

TRBV5-1 NA ASSLLSGRGEQF
TRBV24-1 NA ATRSGTLDNEQF
TRBV5-6 NA ASSLLQGAIGYT
TRBV10-1 NA ASSESQNQPQH
TRBV28 NA ASSFQARGVSKNIQY
TRBV2 NA ASYGGNEKLF
TRBV10-3 NA AAGGLANTGELF
TRBV5-1 once ASSPGQVVDQPQH
TRBV3-1/TRBV3-2 NA ASTQGWTRDSMNTEAF
TRBV3-1/TRBV3-2 NA ASSHRQGGRGYT
TRBV24-1 NA ATSDFRQGSTDTQY
TRBV10-3 NA AISGGRLAGDYEQY
TRBV7-2 NA ASSPSPLVETQY
TRBV19 NA ASSSGGLAGGYTGELF
TRBV19 NA ASSPTTREKLF
TRBV28 NA ASSPFSGRAYEQY
TRBV6-1 NA ASSEAIFGLQY
TRBV29-1 NA SVEDQSELADPLRSYNEQF
TRBV12-2 once ASRSATGDRGWCNQPQH
TRBV6-5 NA ASSYWSGSKDTQY
TRBV5-1 NA ASSLVGGPLNYEQY
TRBV10-3 NA AISESGGGGNTIY
TRBV2 NA ASRGGQGQREQY
TRBV20-1 NA SASYGTAYNEQF
TRBV7-2 NA ASSLAFRGRETQY
TRBV7-8 NA ASSLARGAATEAF
TRBV3-1/TRBV3-2 NA ASSQASGGAGETQY
TRBV7-2 NA ASSLEDRISLAKNIQY
TRBV25-1 NA ASSEFKGARGNTIY
TRBV30 few AWSVFGPLH
TRBV7-2 NA ASSSTQDQPQH
TRBV5-4 NA ASSLQGSYNEQF
TRBV2 medium-sized ASSEDREVVIQPQH
TRBV19 NA ASSTGGTGDNTGELF
TRBV7-2 few ASSSTGGNQPQH
TRBV4-1 NA ASSQEGGDNSPLH
TRBV20-1 NA SASASGRYYEQY
TRBV5-1 NA ASSLGTGIGTDTQY
TRBV6-1 NA ASSEAGTGSSPLH
TRBV27 NA ASALRLDTQY
TRBV19 NA ASSISVRTDTQY
TRBV7-8 NA ASSLQRTAYNEQF
TRBV5-1 once ASSLQGAEGYT
TRBV18 few ASSPRADRALAGEAF
TRBV11-3 NA ASSLGQGGRTDTQY
TRBV21-1 once ASSRDSRKPNYGYT
TRBV15 NA ATSRPGLGGYNEQF
TRBV7-2 NA ASSLLGTSNEQF
TRBV9 NA ASSVGSGNTGELF